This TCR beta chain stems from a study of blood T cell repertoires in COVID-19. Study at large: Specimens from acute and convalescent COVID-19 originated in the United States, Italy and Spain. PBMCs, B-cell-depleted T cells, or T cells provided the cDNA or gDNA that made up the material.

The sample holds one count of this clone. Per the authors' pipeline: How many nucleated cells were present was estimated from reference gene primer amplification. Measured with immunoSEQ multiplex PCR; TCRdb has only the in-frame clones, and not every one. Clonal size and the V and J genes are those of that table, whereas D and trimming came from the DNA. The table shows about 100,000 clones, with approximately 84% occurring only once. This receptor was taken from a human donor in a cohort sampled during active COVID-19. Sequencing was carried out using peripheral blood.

The CDR3 region has the DNA TGCAGTGCTAGTAGGCTAGAGGGGGGGCTCACTGAAGCTTTCTTT. Encoded protein: CSASRLEGGLTEAFF. The chain carries TRBV20-1 and TRBJ1-1, with D tentatively TRBD1 (6 bases). Trimming shortened V by 3 bases and J by 4 bases, and 18 bases separated the two germline ends. CDR3 length equals 15 residues. The germline gives CDR1 DFQATT, CDR2 SNEGSKA (reference sequence).